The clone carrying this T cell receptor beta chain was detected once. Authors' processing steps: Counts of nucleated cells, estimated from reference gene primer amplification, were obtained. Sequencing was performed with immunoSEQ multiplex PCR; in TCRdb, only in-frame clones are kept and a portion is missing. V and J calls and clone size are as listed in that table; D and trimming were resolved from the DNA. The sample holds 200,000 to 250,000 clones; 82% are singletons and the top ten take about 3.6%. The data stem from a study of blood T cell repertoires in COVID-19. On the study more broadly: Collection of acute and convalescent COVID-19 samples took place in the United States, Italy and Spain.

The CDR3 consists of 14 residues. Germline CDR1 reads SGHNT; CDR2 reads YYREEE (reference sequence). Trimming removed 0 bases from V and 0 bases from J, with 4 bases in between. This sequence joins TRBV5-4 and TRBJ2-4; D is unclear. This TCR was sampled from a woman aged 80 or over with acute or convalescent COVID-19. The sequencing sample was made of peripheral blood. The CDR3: CASSLGLAKNIQYF. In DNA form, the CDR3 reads TGTGCCAGCAGCTTGGGGCTAGCCAAAAACATTCAGTACTTC.